What follows is one T cell receptor (beta chain) and its context. Antigen unknown. This specimen belongs to a study of T cell responses to AZD1222 COVID-19 vaccine. Findings and caveats of the study: Among spike-specific TCRs, nearly half reportedly target unmutated variant regions.

The CDR3 loop spans 17 amino acids. V lost 2 bases, J lost 5 bases, and 22 bases lay in between. The V gene's germline CDR1 is SGHAT and CDR2 FQNNGV. Profiled with immunoSEQ multiplex PCR; TCRdb holds only in-frame clones, not every one. Here the sample spans roughly 140,000 clones, around nine tenths being singletons. This sample comprised peripheral blood, obtained on day 0 of AZD1222 vaccination. The source is an adult in good health. This chain links TRBV11-2 with TRBJ2-7, with D possibly TRBD1 on 6 matching bases. CDR3 bases: TGTGCCAGCAGCTTATCGAACATATACCACAGGGTGAACGAGCAGTACTTC. Translation: CASSLSNIYHRVNEQYF.